This TCR beta chain was profiled in a study of cytomegalovirus exposure and HLA in healthy donors. Findings and limits, study-wide: Accurate prediction of most subjects' HLA-A and HLA-B alleles from TCR beta sequences was reported. According to an earlier analysis, most TCR beta V segments yielded productive rearrangements about 87% or about 30% of the time. A classifier reportedly called cytomegalovirus status with high sensitivity and specificity. Immune exposure information comprised only CMV serostatus.

A remark on this clone: Its antigen is not known.

PCR used 60 Vbeta primers and 13 Jbeta primers. Using immunoSEQ multiplex PCR, the repertoire was profiled, and TCRdb retains in-frame clones only, with some absent. The sample includes around 170,000 clones, roughly 80% of them seen just once. The clonotype comes from a man aged 45-65 years in good health and CMV-seronegative. Sequencing was done on a sample of PBMCs.

CDR3: CASRDSEAYNSPLHF. In nucleotides, the CDR3 is TGTGCCAGTAGGGACAGCGAGGCCTATAATTCACCCCTCCACTTT. This sequence joins TRBV19 and TRBJ1-6, with D perhaps matching TRBD1 (6 bases). V was clipped by 6 bases and J by 2 bases, with 11 bases between them. From germline, CDR1 is LNHDA and CDR2 SQIVND (reference sequence). The CDR3 runs to 15 residues.